The rows below give T cell receptor beta chains drawn from one sample of a study of T cell responses to AZD1222 COVID-19 vaccine. TCRdb's table, derived via immunoSEQ multiplex PCR, lists solely in-frame clones and lacks some. The top ten hold about 2.6% of the sample, which has roughly 180,000 clones, about nine tenths seen once. The source was peripheral blood, collected on day 0 of AZD1222 vaccination. These receptors all stem from an adult in good health. Both conserved end residues are part of each CDR3. The D gene is left open where the match is weak. The size field is filled for only some rows; it gives once, few, many or a size class.

D	J	size	V	CDR3	DNA
.	TRBJ1-4	.	TRBV6-5	CASSKTTATNEKLFF	TGTGCCAGCAGTAAAACGACAGCAACTAATGAAAAACTGTTTTTT
.	TRBJ2-7	.	TRBV18	CASSPRGDPYEQYF	TGTGCCAGCTCACCAAGGGGGGACCCCTACGAGCAGTACTTC
.	TRBJ2-1	.	TRBV7-2	CASSPNRASSYNEQFF	TGTGCCAGCAGCCCTAACAGGGCCAGCTCCTACAATGAGCAGTTCTTC
TRBD2	TRBJ2-1	.	TRBV7-9	CASRRGGGVVPYNEQFF	TGTGCCAGCCGGCGGGGGGGCGGTGTCGTCCCCTACAATGAGCAGTTCTTC
TRBD2	TRBJ2-1	.	TRBV11-1	CASSLRGQRGYNEQFF	TGTGCCAGCAGCTTAAGGGGCCAGCGGGGCTACAATGAGCAGTTCTTC
.	TRBJ1-2	.	TRBV25-1	CASSETGRSYGYTF	TGTGCCAGCAGTGAAACAGGGAGAAGTTATGGCTACACCTTC
TRBD1	TRBJ1-2	.	TRBV5-4	CASSGETGASGYTF	TGTGCCAGCAGCGGGGAGACAGGGGCCTCGGGCTACACCTTC
.	TRBJ2-5	.	TRBV5-4	CASSSRKDSPPSQETQYF	TGTGCCAGCAGCTCCCGAAAAGACAGCCCGCCAAGCCAAGAGACCCAGTACTTC
.	TRBJ2-7	.	TRBV7-2	CASSFGIEQYF	TGTGCCAGCAGCTTTGGGATCGAGCAGTACTTC
.	TRBJ2-1	.	TRBV3-1/TRBV3-2	CASSQVGGGNEQFF	TGTGCCAGCAGCCAGGTCGGAGGAGGCAATGAGCAGTTCTTC
.	TRBJ1-1	.	TRBV11-2	CASSLRDSVEAFF	TGTGCCAGCAGCTTACGGGATTCAGTCGAAGCTTTCTTT
.	TRBJ1-2	.	TRBV27	CASRLNRQYGYTF	TGTGCCAGCAGACTAAACAGGCAATATGGCTACACCTTC
.	TRBJ1-1	.	TRBV5-5	CASSPWIGEVTEAFF	TGTGCCAGCAGCCCCTGGATAGGGGAGGTCACTGAAGCTTTCTTT
.	TRBJ2-3	.	TRBV27	CASSLGGTDTQYF	TGTGCCAGCAGTTTGGGGGGCACAGATACGCAGTATTTT
.	TRBJ2-7	once	TRBV12-5	CASGGSSSYEQYF	TGTGCTAGTGGGGGATCGAGCTCCTACGAGCAGTACTTC
.	TRBJ1-1	.	TRBV7-2	CASTPPIGSRVGTEAFF	TGTGCCAGCACCCCTCCAATAGGGTCCAGGGTTGGCACTGAAGCTTTCTTT
.	TRBJ1-3	.	TRBV23-1	CASSQSRGGQRTGNTIYF	TGCGCCAGCAGTCAATCGCGGGGCGGGCAGCGTACAGGAAACACCATATATTTT
TRBD1	TRBJ1-1	.	TRBV5-1	CASRRVDRGTEAFF	TGCGCCAGCAGGAGAGTCGACAGGGGCACTGAAGCTTTCTTT
.	TRBJ1-6	.	TRBV2	CASSDDGKSNSPLHF	TGTGCCAGCAGTGATGACGGAAAATCTAATTCACCCCTCCACTTT
.	TRBJ2-7	.	TRBV7-6	CASSLDGGQYF	TGTGCCAGCAGCTTAGACGGAGGGCAGTACTTC
.	TRBJ2-3	once	TRBV7-8	CASSSRGVGTDTQYF	TGTGCCAGCAGCTCCCGCGGGGTGGGCACAGATACGCAGTATTTT
TRBD2	TRBJ2-3	.	TRBV6-5	CASSLGAGDTDTQYF	TGTGCCAGCAGTTTAGGAGCGGGAGATACAGATACGCAGTATTTT
TRBD2	TRBJ2-4	.	TRBV6-5	CASRRGGLAKNIQYF	TGTGCCAGCCGACGGGGGGGCCTAGCCAAAAACATTCAGTACTTC
.	TRBJ1-2	.	TRBV6-1	CASSEATTNYGYTF	TGTGCCAGCAGTGAAGCGACAACCAACTATGGCTACACCTTC
TRBD2	TRBJ2-5	.	TRBV6-5	CACSGLRETQYF	TGTGCCTGCTCGGGACTACGAGAGACCCAGTACTTC
.	TRBJ1-1	.	TRBV27	CASISGFQAFF	TGTGCCAGCATCTCGGGGTTTCAGGCTTTCTTT
TRBD2	TRBJ2-7	.	TRBV10-1	CASSPWVAGGQGNEQYF	TGCGCCAGCAGCCCCTGGGTCGCGGGGGGGCAGGGGAACGAGCAGTACTTC
TRBD2	TRBJ2-7	.	TRBV7-8	CASLPGGDYEQYF	TGTGCCAGCCTCCCGGGAGGGGACTACGAGCAGTACTTC
TRBD1	TRBJ1-2	.	TRBV15	CATSRTTDRGPYGYTF	TGTGCCACCAGCAGAACAACGGACAGGGGCCCTTATGGCTACACCTTC
.	TRBJ2-7	.	TRBV5-1	CASNPDPMAQNEQYF	TGCGCCAGCAATCCAGACCCGATGGCTCAGAACGAGCAGTACTTC
.	TRBJ1-1	once	TRBV18	CASSPLPGPDTEAFF	TGTGCCAGCTCACCACTCCCCGGTCCCGACACTGAAGCTTTCTTT
TRBD1	TRBJ2-1	.	TRBV30	CAWTGGSRSSYNEQFF	TGTGCCTGGACAGGGGGCTCAAGGAGCTCCTACAATGAGCAGTTCTTC
TRBD1	TRBJ1-1	.	TRBV7-3	CASSLTTGGNTEAFF	TGTGCCAGCAGCTTGACAACAGGGGGCAACACTGAAGCTTTCTTT
.	TRBJ2-2	.	TRBV2	CASSTARELFF	TGTGCCAGCAGCACCGCCCGGGAGCTGTTTTTT
TRBD2	TRBJ2-3	once	TRBV3-1/TRBV3-2	CASSRGAGIYSTDTQYF	TGTGCCAGCAGCCGGGGAGCGGGGATCTATAGCACAGATACGCAGTATTTT
.	TRBJ2-3	.	TRBV21-1	CASSNPNSSGAHTDTQYF	TGTGCCAGCAGCAACCCTAACTCTAGCGGGGCCCACACAGATACGCAGTATTTT
.	TRBJ1-1	.	TRBV7-8	CASSLVGRNTEAFF	TGTGCCAGCAGCTTAGTGGGGAGAAACACTGAAGCTTTCTTT
TRBD2	TRBJ2-7	few	TRBV4-3	CASSQDLGRAYEQYF	TGCGCCAGCAGCCAAGATCTCGGGAGGGCCTACGAGCAGTACTTC
.	TRBJ2-7	.	TRBV7-9	CASSLTPSHEQYF	TGTGCCAGCAGCTTGACCCCATCCCACGAGCAGTACTTC
.	TRBJ2-7	.	TRBV5-8	CASSFYGGGTGTYEQYF	TGTGCCAGCAGCTTCTACGGCGGGGGGACAGGGACTTACGAGCAGTACTTC
TRBD2	TRBJ2-5	.	TRBV18	CASSDSGGQYF	TGTGCCAGCTCAGATAGCGGGGGGCAATACTTC
TRBD1	TRBJ2-7	once	TRBV2	CASSGKGAGYEQYF	TGTGCCAGCAGTGGAAAGGGGGCCGGCTACGAGCAGTACTTC
.	TRBJ1-3	.	TRBV4-1	CASSPDRAGNTIYF	TGCGCCAGCAGCCCCGACAGAGCTGGAAACACCATATATTTT
.	TRBJ2-3	.	TRBV7-2	CASRSRRGPTDTQYF	TGTGCCAGCCGCAGTAGGCGGGGGCCCACAGATACGCAGTATTTT
.	TRBJ2-7	.	TRBV7-2	CASSDSQVDKIYEQYF	TGTGCCAGCAGCGATTCGCAGGTGGACAAGATCTACGAGCAGTACTTC
.	TRBJ1-2	.	TRBV9	CASSTGSREWRYTF	TGTGCCAGCAGCACAGGGTCCAGAGAATGGCGCTACACCTTC
TRBD1	TRBJ1-4	.	TRBV27	CATRQGVNEKLFF	TGTGCCACCCGACAGGGGGTTAATGAAAAACTGTTTTTT
.	TRBJ1-1	.	TRBV6-2/TRBV6-3	CASSYAPLGGLEAFF	TGTGCCAGCAGTTATGCCCCGTTGGGGGGACTTGAAGCTTTCTTT
TRBD1	TRBJ1-2	.	TRBV6-1	CASSEAGTASYGYTF	TGTGCCAGCAGTGAAGCCGGGACAGCATCATATGGCTACACCTTC
TRBD2	TRBJ2-5	.	TRBV11-1	CASSPLRGDQETQYF	TGTGCCAGCAGCCCCCTGCGGGGGGACCAAGAGACCCAGTACTTC
.	TRBJ1-2	once	TRBV12-3/TRBV12-4	CASSFVQGYGYTF	TGTGCCAGCAGTTTCGTACAGGGCTATGGCTACACCTTC
.	TRBJ2-1	.	TRBV20-1	CSAGDVGNEQFF	TGCAGTGCTGGTGACGTCGGCAATGAGCAGTTCTTC
TRBD1	TRBJ2-1	.	TRBV4-3	CASSQGQGFEQFF	TGCGCCAGCAGCCAAGGACAGGGGTTTGAGCAGTTCTTC
TRBD2	TRBJ2-1	.	TRBV7-2	CASSLLAGESVNEQFF	TGTGCCAGCAGCCTATTAGCGGGGGAATCGGTCAATGAGCAGTTCTTC